One and the same sample provided the 4 T cell receptor beta chains below, sequenced in a study of blood T cells in healthy people across ages. The authors ran a second PCR of roughly 6 to 12 cycles using a sample-barcoded 5' primer and a J-beta primer mix. TCRdb recomputed calls from the 5' RACE reads with MiXCR, one row per CDR3 protein. The data show approximately 900,000 distinct CDR3 sequences, about 44% seen once. The sample comprised blood. Receptors were obtained from a man aged 25 to 40 in good health.

The chain carries TRBV7-2 and TRBJ1-6; possibly TRBD1 for D (6 bases). This CDR3 region has 16 residues. V was shortened by 2 bases and J by 8 bases, with 16 bases between the two germline ends. CDR1 and CDR2 from the germline V gene are SGHTA and FQGNSA. The CDR3 protein is CASSLLGGASYSPLHF. The CDR3, as DNA: TGTGCCAGCAGCTTACTGGGGGGCGCCTCTTATTCACCCCTCCACTTT.

On this clonotype itself: Sequence at one end of the junction differs from germline and may be a read error. The CDR3 sequence is CSARPQGWNTEAFF. The CDR3 DNA is TGCAGCGCTAGACCTCAGGGGTGGAACACTGAAGCTTTCTTT. The V and J genes are TRBV20-1 and TRBJ1-1; weak D call: TRBD1 (6 bases). The CDR3 is 14 amino acids. Germline loops: CDR1 DFQATT, CDR2 SNEGSKA (reference sequence).

The chain carries TRBV20-1 and TRBJ2-4, with D hard to call. Per the germline V gene, CDR1 is DFQATT and CDR2 is SNEGSKA (reference sequence). With 1 base removed from V and 5 bases from J, the gap between germline ends came to 9 bases. CDR3 length equals 13 residues. The CDR3 loop reads CSARAALENIQYF. In DNA, the CDR3 is TGCAGTGCTAGAGCGGCCCTCGAAAACATTCAGTACTTC.

The chain recombines TRBV12-3 or TRBV12-4 with TRBJ2-3; possible D gene TRBD1, 5 bases. Trimming left V 3 bases short and J 6 bases short, with 13 bases between. The CDR3 loop spans 14 amino acids. CDR3 nucleotides: TGTGCCAGCAGTTTCACTCGGGCAGGGGATACGCAGTATTTT. It specifies CASSFTRAGDTQYF.